These T cell receptor beta chains were read from a single sample in a study of OX40 agonist ivuxolimab in advanced cancers. Some clones are missing from TCRdb's copy, which holds only in-frame ones; the method was immunoSEQ multiplex PCR. The sample shows 95,000 to 100,000 clones, about four fifths of them seen only once. Sequencing was performed on CD4+ or CD8+ T cells sorted from blood, taken in a trial of the OX40 agonist ivuxolimab. These receptors came from an adult with an advanced solid tumor such as melanoma, head and neck, liver or kidney cancer. Each CDR3 is given without its conserved first and last residue.

v_gene,CDR3aa
TRBV5-1,ATSLGVDSPLH
TRBV7-2,ASSVIQGSNEKLF
TRBV29-1,SVTRLARETQY
TRBV28,ASSLPGENIQY
TRBV11-2,ASSLGLAEYEQY
TRBV7-3,ASSPKSGTNTEAF
TRBV6-5,ASSRDQGNEQF
TRBV7-2,ASSLQAREGSPLH
TRBV7-6,ASSLGTSGFTDTQY
TRBV19,ASSITGTGPQETQY
TRBV6-1,ASSERVWGREKLF
TRBV30,AWKGRDWGFNEQF
TRBV5-1,ASSSTTGVEQY
TRBV7-2,ATTVGGAIYEQY
TRBV29-1,SVGGQGRTEAF
TRBV6-1,ASSNSGPTYEQY
TRBV19,ASSINGGGNTGELF
TRBV19,ASSSYGGGIGTEAF
TRBV5-1,ASSGGLADTQY
TRBV21-1,ASSNRRGGETQY
TRBV7-9,ASSHAQGAYEQY
TRBV29-1,SDFRPGQDYYGYT
TRBV15,ATSRRSSGKTYEQY
TRBV5-5,ASRMGEPGTGPEQY
TRBV7-9,ASSPMTTSYEQY
TRBV5-4,ASSLPGPGTDTQY
TRBV14,ASSQDRRYSPLH
TRBV7-9,ASSYGGAGELF
TRBV7-6,ASSPRQGDYEQY
TRBV7-8,ASSPTGTTNEKLF
TRBV27,ASSSRTENTEAF
TRBV2,ASREGEAKNIQY
TRBV11-1,ASSLASSGGFNEQF
TRBV29-1,SVAPGGTGELF
TRBV11-3,ASSPAGQVPYEQY
TRBV4-3,ASSQDGLPGQGVDYNSPLH
TRBV5-8,ASSRGTGSGYT
TRBV11-3,ASSFGAGTEAF
TRBV28,ASSFYSGREKAF